This T cell receptor beta chain was sequenced during a study of blood T cells in healthy people across ages. Study-level results: Older individuals had lower TCR beta diversity per million T cells (the decline was roughly linear).

CDR1 DFQATT and CDR2 SNEGSKA come from the germline V gene (reference sequence). V lost 1 base and J lost 6, with 13 bases in between. This CDR3 has 13 residues. Together with a sample-barcoded 5' primer, a J-beta primer mix was included in a second PCR lasting roughly 6 to 12 cycles. Each CDR3 protein is one row after TCRdb ran MiXCR on the 5' RACE reads. The repertoire holds hundreds of thousands of distinct CDR3 sequences, with roughly 21% as singletons. Of note for this clonotype: Its antigen is as yet unknown.

The source material was blood. This TCR was recovered from an older man in good health. This chain links TRBV20-1 with TRBJ2-7; D is uncertain. The CDR3 DNA follows: TGCAGTGCTAGAGCCAGGCAGGAATTCGAGCAGTACTTC. It codes for CSARARQEFEQYF.